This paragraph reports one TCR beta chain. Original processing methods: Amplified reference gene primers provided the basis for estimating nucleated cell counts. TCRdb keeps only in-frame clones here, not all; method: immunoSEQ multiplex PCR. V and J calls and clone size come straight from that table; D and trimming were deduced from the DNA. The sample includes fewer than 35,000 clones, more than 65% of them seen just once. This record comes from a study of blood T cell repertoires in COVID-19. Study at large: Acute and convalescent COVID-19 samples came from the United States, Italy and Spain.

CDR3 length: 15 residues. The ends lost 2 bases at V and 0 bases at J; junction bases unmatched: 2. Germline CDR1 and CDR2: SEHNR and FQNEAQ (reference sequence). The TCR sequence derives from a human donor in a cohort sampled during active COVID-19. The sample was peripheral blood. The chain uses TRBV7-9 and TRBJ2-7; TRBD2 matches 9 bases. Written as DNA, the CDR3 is TGTGCCAGCAGCTTACATAGCGGGGGCTCCTACGAGCAGTACTTC. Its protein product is CASSLHSGGSYEQYF.